A selection of T cell receptor beta chains follows, all from one sample in a study of blood T cell repertoires in COVID-19. The table came from immunoSEQ multiplex PCR; TCRdb's copy has only in-frame clones and leaves some out. Here the sample spans approximately 250,000 clones, 70% to 90% being singletons. Sequencing used peripheral blood. These receptors were collected from a woman aged 55 to 70 with active or convalescent COVID-19. CDR3s include the opening cysteine and the closing phenylalanine or tryptophan. The order of the fields is V gene, J gene, D gene, CDR3 length, CDR3 DNA, CDR3 protein. D genes are given only for firm matches.

TRBV29-1	TRBJ2-1	.	13	TGCAGCGTTGCGCGCGTGTCCTACAATGAGCAGTTCTTC	CSVARVSYNEQFF
TRBV5-5	TRBJ1-1	.	11	TGTGCCAGCAGTGAGAGACAGGAAGCTTTCTTT	CASSERQEAFF
TRBV29-1	TRBJ1-1	.	12	TGCAGCGTCGCTACAGGGTATGCTGAAGCTTTCTTT	CSVATGYAEAFF
TRBV2	TRBJ2-5	.	14	TGTGCCAGCAGACCCCTTGGAGGGGCAGAGACCCAGTACTTC	CASRPLGGAETQYF
TRBV7-3	TRBJ2-1	TRBD1	16	TGTGCCAGCAGCTGGCCCGGACAGGATCCCTACAATGAGCAGTTCTTC	CASSWPGQDPYNEQFF
TRBV5-1	TRBJ2-5	TRBD1	14	TGCGCCAGCAGCTTGGGTCAGGGGGTAGGGACCCAGTACTTC	CASSLGQGVGTQYF
TRBV28	TRBJ1-2	.	14	TGTGCCAGCAAACGACTCACAGGTTACTATGGCTACACCTTC	CASKRLTGYYGYTF
TRBV27	TRBJ2-7	TRBD1	13	TGTGCCAGCAGTTTATGGACAGGGGGCGAGCAGTACTTC	CASSLWTGGEQYF
TRBV4-2	TRBJ1-1	.	16	TGTGCCAGCAGCCTCTTCGCCATCAGGGTCGACACTGAAGCTTTCTTT	CASSLFAIRVDTEAFF
TRBV19	TRBJ1-1	.	14	TGTGCCAGTAGTCGCCCGACAGTGAGCACTGAAGCTTTCTTT	CASSRPTVSTEAFF
TRBV12-5	TRBJ2-3	TRBD2	19	TGTGCTAGTGGTTTGCCGACTCGGCTAGCGGGAGGGGTGGTGGATACGCAGTATTTT	CASGLPTRLAGGVVDTQYF
TRBV13	TRBJ2-5	.	16	TGTGCCAGCAGCTCTCGGGTTGGCCAGGGCGGAGAGACCCAGTACTTC	CASSSRVGQGGETQYF
TRBV30	TRBJ1-2	TRBD1	13	TGTGCCTGGAGTACGGGACAGTTTGATGGCTACACCTTC	CAWSTGQFDGYTF
TRBV12-3/TRBV12-4	TRBJ1-1	.	13	TGTGCCAGCATTCGGTCCTGGAGCACTGAAGCTTTCTTT	CASIRSWSTEAFF
TRBV7-8	TRBJ2-4	TRBD2	18	TGTGCCAGCAGCTTAGCTCGGGGGGGCCTGTCTTCCAAAAACATTCAGTACTTC	CASSLARGGLSSKNIQYF
TRBV5-1	TRBJ2-2	.	14	TGCGCCAGCAGCTTGAGTGGCAACACCGGGGAGCTGTTTTTT	CASSLSGNTGELFF
TRBV5-4	TRBJ2-5	.	15	TGTGCCAGCTTTCGAGGGGGGGGGCCCCAAGAGACCCAGTACTTC	CASFRGGGPQETQYF